The 2 T cell receptor beta chains below all came from one sample that was sequenced in a study of cytomegalovirus exposure and HLA in healthy donors. Primers: 60 Vbeta forward and 13 Jbeta reverse. Data came from immunoSEQ multiplex PCR; TCRdb stores just in-frame clones and leaves some out. Here the sample spans 80,000 to 130,000 clones, roughly four fifths being singletons. The sample taken for sequencing was PBMCs. The receptors were gathered from a male donor in good health and CMV-seropositive.

The chain uses TRBV18 and TRBJ1-6, with D possibly TRBD1 on 5 matching bases. There are 15 residues in the CDR3. The germline CDR1 and CDR2 sequences are KGHSH and LQKENI. Trimming took 4 bases from V and 7 from J, leaving 14 bases between them. The CDR3 sequence: CASSRGAQGNSPLHF. The CDR3 coding sequence is TGTGCCAGCTCACGCGGGGCTCAAGGAAATTCACCCCTCCACTTT. The complete variable domain, with remaining parts taken from reference TRBV18 and TRBJ1-6, reads NAGVMQNPRHLVRRRGQEARLRCSPMKGHSHVYWYRQLPEEGLKFMVYLQKENIIDESGMPKERFSAEFPKEGPSILRIQQVVRGDSAAYFCASSRGAQGNSPLHFGNGTRLTVT.

This rearrangement joins TRBV5-1 to TRBJ2-5; 12 bases are shared with TRBD1. The CDR3 contains 15 residues. After removal of 4 bases from V and 4 bases from J, the junction contained 5 bases not matched to a gene. Germline CDR1 and CDR2: SGHRS and YFSETQ. CDR3 DNA: TGCGCCAGCAGCGAGGGACAGGGGGCGGGAGAGACCCAGTACTTC. It specifies CASSEGQGAGETQYF.